A single sample is the source of the 13 T cell receptor beta chains below, sequenced in a study of blood T cell repertoires in COVID-19. Assay used: immunoSEQ multiplex PCR; TCRdb lists only in-frame clones, some missing. Of fewer than 60,000 clones listed, over 80% were seen once; the top ten hold roughly 10%. What was sequenced was peripheral blood. Every receptor here comes from a man aged 25 to 45 with COVID-19, enrolled during active disease.

This chain joins TRBV6-5 and TRBJ1-1; 12 bases are a match to TRBD1. Trimming cost V 6 bases and J 0 bases; bases outside gene matches: 2. The CDR3 is made up of 15 amino acids. Germline CDR1 MNHEY, CDR2 SVGAGI. In DNA, the CDR3 is TGTGCCAGCAGGGGACAGGGGGCGGTGAACACTGAAGCTTTCTTT. Protein sequence: CASRGQGAVNTEAFF.

The chain uses TRBV7-6 and TRBJ2-7, with 8 bases fitting TRBD2. V shed 5 bases and J 0 bases; nucleotides not matched to a gene: 12. The CDR3 contains 17 residues. CDR1 and CDR2 from the germline V gene are SGHVS and FNYEAQ. CDR3 DNA sequence: TGTGCCAGCAGCCAGCGGCGACTAGCGAATGTCTCCTACGAGCAGTACTTC. Translated, it gives CASSQRRLANVSYEQYF. The variable domain in full, completed from reference TRBV7-6 and TRBJ2-7, reads GAGVSQSPRYKVTKRGQDVALRCDPISGHVSLYWYRQALGQGPEFLTYFNYEAQQDKSGLPNDRFSAERPEGSISTLTIQRTEQRDSAMYRCASSQRRLANVSYEQYFGPGTRLTVT.

The CDR3 DNA reads TGTGCCAGTAGTATTTCCGCGGGAGGGCTCCACGAGCAGTACTTC. Amino acid sequence: CASSISAGGLHEQYF. The V call is TRBV19, the J call TRBJ2-7; TRBD2 aligns across 9 bases. This CDR3 spans 15 amino acids. Trimming cost V 3 bases and J 5 bases; bases outside gene matches: 8. Germline V CDR1 and CDR2: LNHDA, SQIVND (reference sequence).

A single count supports this clone. The chain employs TRBV14 and TRBJ2-1, with TRBD2 identical over 7 bases. With V trimmed by 4 bases and J by 8 bases, 14 bases remained unmatched. Germline V CDR1 and CDR2: SGHDN, FVKESK. The CDR3 spans 16 residues. CDR3 sequence: CASSPYGVLAEYEQFF. The CDR3 DNA reads as TGTGCCAGCAGCCCCTACGGTGTGCTAGCGGAATATGAGCAGTTCTTC.

The J gene is TRBJ2-2, the V gene TRBV14; 13 bases fit TRBD2. Unmatched junction bases numbered 6, after V lost 1 base and J lost 4 bases. This CDR3 contains 18 residues. CDR1 is SGHDN and CDR2 is FVKESK in the germline V gene. The DNA for the CDR3 is TGTGCCAGCAGCCAAGCACTAGCGGGAGGGCCTGGCACCGGGGAGCTGTTTTTT. This gives the protein CASSQALAGGPGTGELFF.

The rearrangement joins TRBV11-2 to TRBJ2-7; 11 bases are shared with TRBD2. Trimming at V came to 2 bases and at J to 5 bases, leaving 2 bases not matched to a gene. Germline V gene sequence: CDR1 SGHAT, CDR2 FQNNGV. The CDR3 is 14 amino acids. This CDR3 reads CASSLLAGGHEQYF. Here the CDR3 DNA reads TGTGCCAGCAGCTTACTAGCGGGAGGCCACGAGCAGTACTTC.

The DNA of the CDR3 is TGCGCCAGCAGCCTGCTGGAGGGGAACTACGAGCAGTACTTC. Its translation: CASSLLEGNYEQYF. This chain uses TRBV5-1 with TRBJ2-7; D possibly corresponds to TRBD2 (6 bases). CDR3 size: 14 residues. Germline V gene sequence: CDR1 SGHRS, CDR2 YFSETQ. Deletions cut 4 bases from V and 3 bases from J, with 14 bases between. Looking up the rest from reference TRBV5-1 and TRBJ2-7 gives the full variable domain: KAGVTQTPRYLIKTRGQQVTLSCSPISGHRSVSWYQQTPGQGLQFLFEYFSETQRNKGNFPGRFSGRQFSNSRSEMNVSTLELGDSALYLCASSLLEGNYEQYFGPGTRLTVT.

The J gene is TRBJ1-1, the V gene TRBV28, with D perhaps TRBD1 (6 bases). Germline CDR1 reads MDHEN; CDR2 reads SYDVKM. Trimming removed 10 bases at V and 0 bases at J, with 12 bases between. The CDR3 consists of 13 residues. The CDR3: CATRDTMNTEAFF. CDR3 nucleotides: TGTGCCACCCGGGACACCATGAACACTGAAGCTTTCTTT.

The genes are TRBV20-1 and TRBJ2-7; the D is unclear. The CDR3 is made up of 10 amino acids. Germline CDR1 reads DFQATT; CDR2 reads SNEGSKA (reference sequence). Trimming left V 6 bases short and J 4 bases short, with 7 bases between. In nucleotides, the CDR3 is TGCAGTGCCCCCCAGTACGAGCAGTACTTC. This translates into CSAPQYEQYF.

The V gene is TRBV14, the J gene TRBJ1-1; TRBD1 aligns across 8 bases. This CDR3 is 15 amino acids long. The germline V gene has CDR1 SGHDN and CDR2 FVKESK. V trimming: 1 base; J trimming: 11 bases; junction bases outside the gene matches: 12. The chain's CDR3 is CASSQVGAGGRWAFF. Here the CDR3 DNA reads TGTGCCAGCAGCCAAGTTGGGGCAGGGGGCAGGTGGGCTTTCTTT.

The chain couples TRBV7-6 to TRBJ1-3; perhaps TRBD1 as D (6 bases). The germline V gene has CDR1 SGHVS and CDR2 FNYEAQ. The V end lost 2 bases, the J end lost 4 bases, and 12 bases lay between the germline ends. There are 15 residues in the CDR3. The CDR3 loop is CASSLSQGTGNTIYF. Written as DNA, the CDR3 is TGTGCCAGCAGCTTATCCCAGGGGACAGGAAACACCATATATTTT. Based on the CDR3 plus reference TRBV7-6 and TRBJ1-3, the full variable domain is GAGVSQSPRYKVTKRGQDVALRCDPISGHVSLYWYRQALGQGPEFLTYFNYEAQQDKSGLPNDRFSAERPEGSISTLTIQRTEQRDSAMYRCASSLSQGTGNTIYFGEGSWLTVV.

Turning to this clone: The same CDR3 arises from other DNA sequences in this sample as well. The chain has TRBV7-2 and TRBJ2-7, with 14 nucleotides matching TRBD2. The CDR3 sequence is 16 residues long. CDR1 and CDR2 (germline): SGHTA, FQGNSA. The junction had 3 bases not matched to a gene; V was cut back by 1 base and J by 4 bases. CDR3 in amino acids: CASSLEGTSGSYEQYF. The CDR3, as DNA: TGTGCCAGCAGCTTAGAAGGGACTAGCGGGAGTTACGAGCAGTACTTC. The whole variable domain, filled in from reference TRBV7-2 and TRBJ2-7, reads GAGVSQSPSNKVTEKGKDVELRCDPISGHTALYWYRQSLGQGLEFLIYFQGNSAPDKSGLPSDRFSAERTGGSVSTLTIQRTQQEDSAVYLCASSLEGTSGSYEQYFGPGTRLTVT.

This chain joins TRBV4-3 and TRBJ1-6, with 11 bases identical to TRBD1. This CDR3 has 20 amino acids. Per germline, CDR1 LGHNA and CDR2 YSLEER. With 0 bases clipped from V and 7 bases from J, the junction kept 14 bases outside the gene matches. As DNA, the CDR3 is TGCGCCAGCAGCCAAGAGTGGACAGGGGGCGCAGTCGGGGGAAATTCACCCCTCCACTTT. This translates into CASSQEWTGGAVGGNSPLHF.